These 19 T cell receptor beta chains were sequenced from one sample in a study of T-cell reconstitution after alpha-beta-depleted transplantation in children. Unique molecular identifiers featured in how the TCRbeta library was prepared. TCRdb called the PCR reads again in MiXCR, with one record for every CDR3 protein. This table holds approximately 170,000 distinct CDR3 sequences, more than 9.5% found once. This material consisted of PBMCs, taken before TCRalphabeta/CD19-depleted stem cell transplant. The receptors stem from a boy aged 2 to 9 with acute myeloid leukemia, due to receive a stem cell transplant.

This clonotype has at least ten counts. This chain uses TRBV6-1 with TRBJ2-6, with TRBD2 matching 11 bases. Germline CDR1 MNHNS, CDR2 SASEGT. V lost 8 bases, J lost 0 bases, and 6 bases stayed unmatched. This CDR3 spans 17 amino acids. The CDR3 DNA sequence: TGTGCCAGCCGTCTAGCGGGAGGCGCCTCTGGGGCCAACGTCCTGACTTTC. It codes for CASRLAGGASGANVLTF.

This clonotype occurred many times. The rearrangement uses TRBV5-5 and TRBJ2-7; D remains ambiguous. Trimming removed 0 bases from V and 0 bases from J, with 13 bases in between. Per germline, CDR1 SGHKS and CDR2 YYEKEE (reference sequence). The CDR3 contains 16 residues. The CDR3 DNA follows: TGTGCCAGCAGCTTGGCCGGCGGCAGCGTCTCCTACGAGCAGTACTTC. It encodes CASSLAGGSVSYEQYF.

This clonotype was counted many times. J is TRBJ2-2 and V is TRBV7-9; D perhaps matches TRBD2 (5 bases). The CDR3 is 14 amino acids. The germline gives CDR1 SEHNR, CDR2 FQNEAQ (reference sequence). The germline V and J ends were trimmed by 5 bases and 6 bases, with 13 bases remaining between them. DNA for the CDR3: TGTGCCAGCAGCACCGGGGAGAAGGCCGGGGAGCTGTTTTTT. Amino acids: CASSTGEKAGELFF.

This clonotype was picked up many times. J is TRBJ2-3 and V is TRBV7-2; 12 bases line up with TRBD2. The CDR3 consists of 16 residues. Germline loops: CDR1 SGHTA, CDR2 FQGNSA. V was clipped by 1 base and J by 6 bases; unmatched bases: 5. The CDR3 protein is CASSLGRLAGGDTQYF. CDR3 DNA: TGTGCCAGCAGCTTAGGTCGGCTAGCGGGGGGGGATACGCAGTATTTT.

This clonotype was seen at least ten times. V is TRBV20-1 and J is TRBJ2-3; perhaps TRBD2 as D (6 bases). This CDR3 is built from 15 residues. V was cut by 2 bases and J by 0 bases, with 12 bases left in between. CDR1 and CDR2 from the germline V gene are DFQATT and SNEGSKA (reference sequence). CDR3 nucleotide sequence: TGCAGTGCTAGACCCTTAGCGGCTAGCACAGATACGCAGTATTTT. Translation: CSARPLAASTDTQYF.

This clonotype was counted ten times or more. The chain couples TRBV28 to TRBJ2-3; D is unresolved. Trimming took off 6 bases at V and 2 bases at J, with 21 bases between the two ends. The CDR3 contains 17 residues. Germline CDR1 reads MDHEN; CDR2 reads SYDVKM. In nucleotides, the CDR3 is TGTGCCAGCAGACCCCGTGGGTGGGATTCATCCACAGATACGCAGTATTTT. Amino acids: CASRPRGWDSSTDTQYF. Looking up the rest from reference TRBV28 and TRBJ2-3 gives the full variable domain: DVKVTQSSRYLVKRTGEKVFLECVQDMDHENMFWYRQDPGLGLRLIYFSYDVKMKEKGDIPEGYSVSREKKERFSLILESASTNQTSMYLCASRPRGWDSSTDTQYFGPGTRLTVL.

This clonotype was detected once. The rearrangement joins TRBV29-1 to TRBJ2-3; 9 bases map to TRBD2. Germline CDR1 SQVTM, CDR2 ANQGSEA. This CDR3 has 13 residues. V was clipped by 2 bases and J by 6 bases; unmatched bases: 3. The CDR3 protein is CSVELTSGDTQYF. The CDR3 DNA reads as TGCAGCGTTGAATTAACTAGCGGGGATACGCAGTATTTT.

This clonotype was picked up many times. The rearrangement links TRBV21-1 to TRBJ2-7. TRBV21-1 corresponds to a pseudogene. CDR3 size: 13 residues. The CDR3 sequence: CASIAIKDYEQYV. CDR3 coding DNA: TGTGCCAGCATAGCCATAAAGGACTACGAGCAGTACGTC.

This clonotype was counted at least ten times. The CDR3: CASSSRNLTSGFTDTQYF. The CDR3 DNA follows: TGTGCCAGCAGTTCCCGAAACCTTACTAGCGGGTTCACAGATACGCAGTATTTT. This chain uses TRBV28 with TRBJ2-3; 9 positions match TRBD2. Germline trimming cut 4 bases from V and 2 bases from J; bases unmatched to any gene: 13. The CDR3 consists of 18 residues. CDR1 and CDR2 from the germline V gene are MDHEN and SYDVKM.

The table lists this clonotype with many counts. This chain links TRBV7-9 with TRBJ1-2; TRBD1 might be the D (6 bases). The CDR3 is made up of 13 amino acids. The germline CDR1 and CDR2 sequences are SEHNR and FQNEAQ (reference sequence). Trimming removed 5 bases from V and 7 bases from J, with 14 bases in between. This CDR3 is CASSPQGDPGYTF. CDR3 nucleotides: TGTGCCAGCAGCCCACAGGGAGACCCTGGCTACACCTTC.

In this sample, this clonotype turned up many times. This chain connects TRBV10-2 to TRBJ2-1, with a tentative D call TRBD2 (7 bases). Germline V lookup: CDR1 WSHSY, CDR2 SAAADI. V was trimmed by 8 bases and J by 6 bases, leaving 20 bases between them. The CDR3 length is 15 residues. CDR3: CASFSGGGAPNEQFF. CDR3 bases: TGCGCCAGCTTTAGCGGCGGGGGCGCCCCCAATGAGCAGTTCTTC.

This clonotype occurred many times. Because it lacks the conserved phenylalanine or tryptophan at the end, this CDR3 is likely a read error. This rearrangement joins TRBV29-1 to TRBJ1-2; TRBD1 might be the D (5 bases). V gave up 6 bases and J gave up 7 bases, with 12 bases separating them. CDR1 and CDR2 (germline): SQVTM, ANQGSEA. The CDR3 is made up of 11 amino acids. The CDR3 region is CSVGTGGGYTS. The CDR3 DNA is TGCAGCGTAGGGACGGGTGGTGGCTACACCTCC.

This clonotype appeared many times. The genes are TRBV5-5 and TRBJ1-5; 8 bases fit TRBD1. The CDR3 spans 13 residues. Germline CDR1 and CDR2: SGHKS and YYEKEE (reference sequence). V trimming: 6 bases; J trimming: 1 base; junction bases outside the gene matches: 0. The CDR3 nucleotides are TGTGCCAGCACAGGGGGCAGCAATCAGCCCCAGCATTTT. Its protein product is CASTGGSNQPQHF.

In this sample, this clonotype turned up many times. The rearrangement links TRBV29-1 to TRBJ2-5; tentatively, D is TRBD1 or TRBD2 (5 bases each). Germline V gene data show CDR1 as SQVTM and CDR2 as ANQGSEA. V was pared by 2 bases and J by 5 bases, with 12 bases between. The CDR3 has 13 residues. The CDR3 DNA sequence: TGCAGCGTTGAACGGGGACGTCCGGAGACCCAGTACTTC. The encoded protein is CSVERGRPETQYF.

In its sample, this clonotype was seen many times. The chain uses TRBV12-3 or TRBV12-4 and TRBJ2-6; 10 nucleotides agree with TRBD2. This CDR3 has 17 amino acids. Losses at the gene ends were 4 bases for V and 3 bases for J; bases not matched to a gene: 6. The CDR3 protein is CASSSLAGDYGANVLTF. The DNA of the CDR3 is TGTGCCAGCAGTTCTCTAGCGGGAGACTATGGGGCCAACGTCCTGACTTTC.

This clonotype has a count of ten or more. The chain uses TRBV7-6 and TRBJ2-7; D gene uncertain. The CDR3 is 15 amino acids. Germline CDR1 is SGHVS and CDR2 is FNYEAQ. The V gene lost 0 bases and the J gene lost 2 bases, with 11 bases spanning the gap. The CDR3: CASSLAETDPYEQYF. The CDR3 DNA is TGTGCCAGCAGCTTAGCGGAGACCGATCCCTACGAGCAGTACTTC. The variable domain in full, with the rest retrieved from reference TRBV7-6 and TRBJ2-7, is GAGVSQSPRYKVTKRGQDVALRCDPISGHVSLYWYRQALGQGPEFLTYFNYEAQQDKSGLPNDRFSAERPEGSISTLTIQRTEQRDSAMYRCASSLAETDPYEQYFGPGTRLTVT.

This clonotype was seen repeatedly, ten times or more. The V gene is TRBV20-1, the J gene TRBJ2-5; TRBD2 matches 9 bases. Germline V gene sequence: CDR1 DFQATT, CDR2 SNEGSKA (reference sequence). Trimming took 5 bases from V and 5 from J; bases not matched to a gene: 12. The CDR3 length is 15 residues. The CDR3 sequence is CSAQRGSGSTETQYF. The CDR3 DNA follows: TGCAGTGCTCAACGGGGTAGCGGGAGCACTGAGACCCAGTACTTC.

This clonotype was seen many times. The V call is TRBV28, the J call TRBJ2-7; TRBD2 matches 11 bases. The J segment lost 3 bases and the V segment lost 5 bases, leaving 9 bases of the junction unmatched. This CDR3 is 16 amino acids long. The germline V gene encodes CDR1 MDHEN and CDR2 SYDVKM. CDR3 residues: CASSVPGLAEHYEQYF. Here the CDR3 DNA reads TGTGCCAGCAGTGTTCCGGGACTAGCGGAGCACTACGAGCAGTACTTC.

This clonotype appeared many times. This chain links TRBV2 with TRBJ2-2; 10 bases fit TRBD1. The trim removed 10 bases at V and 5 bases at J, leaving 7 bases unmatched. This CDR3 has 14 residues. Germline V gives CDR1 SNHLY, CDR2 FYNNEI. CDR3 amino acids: CATDPGQGTGELFF. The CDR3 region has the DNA TGTGCCACCGACCCGGGACAGGGGACCGGGGAGCTGTTTTTT.